These T cell receptor beta chains were read from a single sample in a study of blood T cell repertoires in COVID-19. Generated by immunoSEQ multiplex PCR, the TCRdb table keeps only in-frame clones and is missing some. In the table there are approximately 260,000 clones, approximately 87% of which are singletons. Sequenced material: peripheral blood. These receptors were obtained from a man aged 60 to 75 who had recovered from COVID-19. The CDR3 runs from the conserved cysteine through the conserved F or W. The D gene is left open where the match is weak. Clone size is not always given. Where it is, it says once, few, many or a class for expanded clones.

>TRBD2|TRBV20-1|TRBJ2-3|.
TGCAGTGCTAGTAGACTAGCGGGAGGGGCAGATACGCAGTATTTT
CSASRLAGGADTQYF
>.|TRBV30|TRBJ1-2|.
TGTGCCTGGAGCGCACAGGGAGATGGCTACACCTTC
CAWSAQGDGYTF
>.|TRBV3-1/TRBV3-2|TRBJ2-6|.
TGTGCCAGCAGCCAAGCCCTACAGGCTGGGGCCAACGTCCTGACTTTC
CASSQALQAGANVLTF
>TRBD1|TRBV7-9|TRBJ2-3|.
TGTGCCAGCAGCTTTGGACAGGGCGGCACAGATACGCAGTATTTT
CASSFGQGGTDTQYF
>.|TRBV6-5|TRBJ1-4|.
TGTGCCAGCAGCAAAGGGGCAACTAATGAAAAACTGTTTTTT
CASSKGATNEKLFF
>TRBD1|TRBV19|TRBJ2-1|.
TGTGCCAGTAGAGGGACAGGGTACAATGAGCAGTTCTTC
CASRGTGYNEQFF
>TRBD1|TRBV7-9|TRBJ1-2|few
TGTGCCAGCAGCCCGGGACAGGGGATCCATGGCTACACCTTC
CASSPGQGIHGYTF
>.|TRBV7-2|TRBJ2-7|once
TGTGCCAGCAGCCAGGGCGGGGCAAGCTCCTACGAGCAGTACTTC
CASSQGGASSYEQYF
>TRBD1|TRBV5-1|TRBJ2-1|.
TGCGCCAGCAGCCGGGACAGGGGGCGATACAATGAGCAGTTCTTC
CASSRDRGRYNEQFF
>TRBD2|TRBV19|TRBJ2-3|.
TGTGCCAGTAGTATAGGGAGGACTAGCGGCACAGATACGCAGTATTTT
CASSIGRTSGTDTQYF
>.|TRBV19|TRBJ1-6|.
TGTGCCAGTAGTAACTTCGACTCCTCCTCCTATAATTCACCCCTCCACTTT
CASSNFDSSSYNSPLHF
>.|TRBV6-1|TRBJ2-7|few
TGTGCCAGCAGTGAACAACAGTCAAGCTCCTACGAGCAGTACTTC
CASSEQQSSSYEQYF
>.|TRBV10-3|TRBJ1-4|once
TGTGCCATCAGTGACAGGGGATCGAAGGAAAAACTGTTTTTT
CAISDRGSKEKLFF
>.|TRBV9|TRBJ2-5|few
TGTGCCAGCAGCGTAGGCGGGGGCGGTGAGACCCAGTACTTC
CASSVGGGGETQYF
>TRBD2|TRBV5-4|TRBJ2-5|.
TGTGCCAGCACCCTCCCCGGACTAGGAGAGACCCAGTACTTC
CASTLPGLGETQYF
>TRBD1|TRBV19|TRBJ1-5|.
TGTGCCAGTTGGAGGGGGCCGTATAGCAATCAGCCCCAGCATTTT
CASWRGPYSNQPQHF
>TRBD1|TRBV6-4|TRBJ1-2|.
TGTGCCAGCAGTTCCACGACAGGGGCTGGCTACACCTTC
CASSSTTGAGYTF
>TRBD2|TRBV2|TRBJ2-5|.
TGTGCCAGCAGTGCGACTAGCACCTCGCGAGAGACCCAGTACTTC
CASSATSTSRETQYF
>.|TRBV12-5|TRBJ2-7|few
TGTGCTAGTGGTCCCCAAAACGAGCAGTACTTC
CASGPQNEQYF
>TRBD1|TRBV19|TRBJ2-3|.
TGTGCCAGTAGAACCACAGGGGGAAGTTGGGCAGATACGCAGTATTTT
CASRTTGGSWADTQYF
>TRBD2|TRBV3-1/TRBV3-2|TRBJ2-2|.
TGTGCCAGCAGCCAAGATCAGCGGGGAGCCGGGGAGCTGTTTTTT
CASSQDQRGAGELFF
>TRBD1|TRBV19|TRBJ2-7|.
TGTGCCAGTAGTACGGGACAGGGATTTTACGAGCAGTACTTC
CASSTGQGFYEQYF
>TRBD2|TRBV19|TRBJ2-5|.
TGTGCCAGTAGTAGCGGGGGGTACCCGCAAGAGACCCAGTACTTC
CASSSGGYPQETQYF
>TRBD2|TRBV7-2|TRBJ2-3|.
TGTGCCAGCAGCTTACGCCCAGCGGGAGGGGCAGATACGCAGTATTTT
CASSLRPAGGADTQYF
>.|TRBV21-1|TRBJ2-7|many
TGTGCCAGCAGCCTAGGTCCCGGGAAGCCCTCCTACGAGCAGTACTTC
CASSLGPGKPSYEQYF
>.|TRBV5-1|TRBJ2-3|.
TGCGCCAGCATCATGGATCAGGGAACAGATACGCAGTATTTT
CASIMDQGTDTQYF
>.|TRBV5-1|TRBJ1-2|few
TGCGCCAGCAGTTATCAGGCAGAGAACTATGGCTACACCTTC
CASSYQAENYGYTF
>.|TRBV7-9|TRBJ2-5|.
TGTGCCAGCAGCTCGAGGGTCTCGGGCCAAGAGACCCAGTACTTC
CASSSRVSGQETQYF
>.|TRBV30|TRBJ2-2|.
TGTGCCTGGAATTTTGGGGCGGCCACCGGGGAGCTGTTTTTT
CAWNFGAATGELFF
>TRBD1|TRBV19|TRBJ1-6|.
TGTGCCAGTAGTAGCGGACAGGGAAGAGGGAATTCACCCCTCCACTTT
CASSSGQGRGNSPLHF
>TRBD2|TRBV18|TRBJ2-1|.
TGTGCCAGCTCACCACAAGCGGGGGCGGGAGATGAGCAGTTCTTC
CASSPQAGAGDEQFF
>TRBD2|TRBV19|TRBJ2-1|.
TGTGCCAGTAGTCCTCGGACTAGCGGGAGACCCCGGTCGGATGAGCAGTTCTTC
CASSPRTSGRPRSDEQFF
>.|TRBV5-1|TRBJ2-1|.
TGCGCCAGCAGCTTGGAGAGCTCTGTACAAACTAAGCAGTTCTTC
CASSLESSVQTKQFF
>.|TRBV11-2|TRBJ2-7|few
TGTGCCAGCAGTCCCCCGGGGAACTTCCACGAGCAGTACTTC
CASSPPGNFHEQYF
>TRBD1|TRBV7-9|TRBJ2-3|.
TGTGCCAGCAAAACAGGGGGCACAGATACGCAGTATTTT
CASKTGGTDTQYF
>.|TRBV7-2|TRBJ1-6|.
TGTGCCAGCAGCTTACAGGGGAAAAATTCACCCCTCCACTTT
CASSLQGKNSPLHF